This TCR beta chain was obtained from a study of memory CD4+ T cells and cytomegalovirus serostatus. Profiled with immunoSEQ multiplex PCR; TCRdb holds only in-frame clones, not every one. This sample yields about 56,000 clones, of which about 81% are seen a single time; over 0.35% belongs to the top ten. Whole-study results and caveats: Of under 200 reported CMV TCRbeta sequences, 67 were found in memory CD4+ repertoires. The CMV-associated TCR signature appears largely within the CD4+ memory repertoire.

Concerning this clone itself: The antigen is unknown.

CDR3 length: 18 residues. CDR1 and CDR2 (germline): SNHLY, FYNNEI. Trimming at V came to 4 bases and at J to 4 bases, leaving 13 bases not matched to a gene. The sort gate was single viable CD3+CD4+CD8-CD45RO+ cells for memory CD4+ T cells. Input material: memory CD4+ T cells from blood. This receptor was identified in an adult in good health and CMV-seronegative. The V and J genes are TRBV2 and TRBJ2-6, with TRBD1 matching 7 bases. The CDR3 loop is CASSVSRDRSPGANVLTF. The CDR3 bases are TGTGCCAGCAGTGTAAGCCGGGACAGATCTCCAGGGGCCAACGTCCTGACTTTC. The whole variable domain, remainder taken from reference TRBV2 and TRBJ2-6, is EPEVTQTPSHQVTQMGQEVILRCVPISNHLYFYWYRQILGQKVEFLVSFYNNEISEKSEIFDDQFSVERPDGSNFTLKIRSTKLEDSAMYFCASSVSRDRSPGANVLTFGAGSRLTVL.